This T cell receptor (beta chain) was obtained from a study of Tregs in tolerant kidney transplant recipients. Study information: A roughly 3-day belatacept mixed lymphocyte reaction, sometimes plus 5-day graft donor restimulation, preceded CD4+CD25+CD127- sorting. Sorting used antibodies to exclude donor cells. Overall study findings and caveats: Tregs expanded with activated donor B cells seemed most donor-specific. Findings come from small patient numbers and require larger validation.

Some clones are missing from TCRdb's copy, which holds only in-frame ones; the method was immunoSEQ multiplex PCR. The sample records about 19,000 clones, 65% being singletons. Turning to this clone: What it recognizes is unknown.

The CDR3 contains 15 residues. The germline gives CDR1 SGHRS, CDR2 YFSETQ. V shed 6 bases, J shed 9 bases, and the junction held 9 bases outside the gene matches. The rearrangement links TRBV5-1 to TRBJ2-1; 13 bases line up with TRBD2. The receptor's source is a human donor in good health. Sequencing was carried out using Tregs from blood cultured with allogeneic cells. CDR3 sequence: CASILLAGGRGEQFF. In DNA, the CDR3 is TGCGCCAGCATACTACTAGCGGGGGGGCGAGGTGAGCAGTTCTTC.